The 16 T cell receptor beta chains in this list originate from one sample, sequenced in a study of shared clonotypes between healthy human individuals. The data were produced by immunoSEQ multiplex PCR, yet TCRdb's version contains in-frame clones alone and is incomplete. Here the sample spans around 600,000 clones, 95% to 98% being singletons. Terminally differentiated effector memory CD45RA+ cells were excluded by CCR7 positive selection of CD45RO-negative cells. Sequenced input: naive CD8+ T cells sorted from blood. The receptors shown here come from a young man in good health.

This sequence joins TRBV7-3 and TRBJ2-1; 9 bases match TRBD2. This CDR3 region has 15 residues. The V gene end was trimmed by 5 bases and the J gene end by 7 bases; junction bases not matched to a gene: 9. Germline CDR1 SGHTA, CDR2 FQGTGA. CDR3 sequence: CASSPVLAGVNEQFF. The CDR3 DNA reads TGTGCCAGCAGCCCCGTACTAGCGGGTGTAAATGAGCAGTTCTTC.

The chain couples TRBV28 to TRBJ2-6; unclear D gene. Trimming stripped 5 bases from V and 0 bases from J, with 8 bases between. The CDR3 sequence is 15 residues long. Germline lookup yields CDR1 MDHEN and CDR2 SYDVKM. In DNA, the CDR3 is TGTGCCAGCAGTCCCCCTCTCTCTGGGGCCAACGTCCTGACTTTC. Translated: CASSPPLSGANVLTF.

The chain uses TRBV5-1 and TRBJ2-3, with D possibly matching TRBD1 (5 bases). CDR1 and CDR2 from the germline V gene are SGHRS and YFSETQ. The CDR3 runs 15 residues. V shed 0 bases and J shed 2 bases, with 10 bases lying between them. This chain's CDR3 is CASSLVDSITDTQYF. CDR3 in DNA: TGCGCCAGCAGCTTGGTTGACAGTATCACAGATACGCAGTATTTT.

The chain links TRBV2 to TRBJ1-5; the match to TRBD1 covers 10 bases. The CDR3 contains 14 residues. The junction had 3 bases not matched to a gene; V was cut back by 7 bases and J by 3 bases. From germline, CDR1 is SNHLY and CDR2 FYNNEI. The CDR3 nucleotides read TGTGCCAGCAAAGACAGGGGGCTCAATCAGCCCCAGCATTTT. It yields the protein CASKDRGLNQPQHF.

V and J are TRBV2 and TRBJ2-3; 8 bases are shared with TRBD2. After removal of 6 bases from V and 6 bases from J, the junction contained 5 bases not matched to a gene. CDR3 length equals 13 residues. Germline CDR1 and CDR2: SNHLY and FYNNEI. The CDR3 sequence is CASRQRETDTQYF. As DNA, the CDR3 is TGTGCCAGCAGGCAGCGGGAGACGGATACGCAGTATTTT.

This chain uses TRBV11-2 with TRBJ2-7, with unresolved D. The CDR3 spans 11 residues. Trimming removed 8 bases from V and 1 base from J, with 6 bases in between. Per the germline V gene, CDR1 is SGHAT and CDR2 is FQNNGV. The CDR3 reads CASLRSYEQYF. CDR3 sequence (DNA): TGTGCCAGCCTCAGGTCCTACGAGCAGTACTTC.

The V gene is TRBV5-1, the J gene TRBJ1-4; 7 nucleotides agree with TRBD1. CDR3 size: 17 residues. Germline CDR1 reads SGHRS; CDR2 reads YFSETQ. The V gene end was trimmed by 4 bases and the J gene end by 7 bases; junction bases not matched to a gene: 16. As DNA, the CDR3 is TGCGCCAGCAGCGGGGAATACCAGGGGGGAGCCGGTGAAAAACTGTTTTTT. Its protein product is CASSGEYQGGAGEKLFF.

V and J are TRBV5-1 and TRBJ2-3; 8 bases are shared with TRBD2. CDR3 length equals 14 residues. The germline V gene encodes CDR1 SGHRS and CDR2 YFSETQ. V lost 4 bases to trimming and J lost 2 bases; unmatched junction nucleotides: 3. In DNA form, the CDR3 reads TGCGCCAGCAGCGTAGCGGGAAACACAGATACGCAGTATTTT. Encoded protein: CASSVAGNTDTQYF.

This rearrangement joins TRBV15 to TRBJ1-1, with 9 bases lining up with TRBD1. The CDR3 is 14 amino acids. Germline trimming cut 4 bases from V and 6 bases from J; bases unmatched to any gene: 6. The V gene's germline CDR1 is LNHNV and CDR2 YYDKDF (reference sequence). This CDR3 is CATSTGTGFSEAFF. The CDR3, as DNA: TGTGCCACCAGCACCGGGACAGGGTTTTCTGAAGCTTTCTTT.

V is TRBV27 and J is TRBJ1-1; unclear D gene. The V gene's germline CDR1 is MNHEY and CDR2 SMNVEV (reference sequence). Deletions cut 3 bases from V and 1 base from J, with 9 bases between. The CDR3 length is 14 residues. The CDR3 DNA sequence: TGTGCCAGCAGTTTGCTCGGTCCGAACACTGAAGCTTTCTTT. Translated: CASSLLGPNTEAFF.

The chain employs TRBV15 and TRBJ1-2; TRBD1 matches 7 bases. Germline V gene lookup returns CDR1 LNHNV and CDR2 YYDKDF (reference sequence). CDR3 length: 15 amino acids. Trimming cost V 6 bases and J 7 bases; bases outside gene matches: 14. The CDR3 bases are TGTGCCACCAGTCCCCATAGGGGGCCAGGAGGTGGCTACACCTTC. Encoded protein: CATSPHRGPGGGYTF.

The V gene is TRBV5-4, the J gene TRBJ1-2, with 7 bases fitting TRBD1. The CDR3 length is 16 residues. V lost 4 bases and J lost 1; bases outside the gene matches: 10. From germline, CDR1 is SGHNT and CDR2 YYREEE (reference sequence). CDR3 loop: CASSRPGTAVNYGYTF. The CDR3 DNA follows: TGTGCCAGCAGCCGACCCGGGACAGCAGTTAACTATGGCTACACCTTC.

This chain uses TRBV28 with TRBJ2-7; the match to TRBD1 covers 8 bases. V shed 5 bases, J shed 4 bases, and the junction held 4 bases outside the gene matches. CDR3 length: 13 residues. CDR1 and CDR2 (germline): MDHEN, SYDVKM. The CDR3: CASSRTGLYEQYF. For the CDR3, the DNA is TGTGCCAGCAGTCGGACAGGGTTGTACGAGCAGTACTTC.

The rearrangement uses TRBV7-2 and TRBJ2-7, with D unclear. This CDR3 has 12 residues. Deletions cut 5 bases from V and 7 bases from J, with 12 bases between. CDR1 is SGHTA and CDR2 is FQGNSA in the germline V gene. The CDR3 here is CASSLTVGEQYF. The CDR3 nucleotides are TGTGCCAGCAGCCTCACGGTTGGAGAGCAGTACTTC.

The V gene is TRBV9, the J gene TRBJ2-7; weak D call: TRBD1 (5 bases). Trimming cost V 3 bases and J 6 bases, with 19 bases left between them. This CDR3 has 15 amino acids. Germline loops: CDR1 SGDLS, CDR2 YYNGEE. CDR3 coding DNA: TGTGCCAGCAGCGGAGGAGACAGCGACTCGTCCGAGCAGTACTTC. Translated, it gives CASSGGDSDSSEQYF.

This clone was seen just once. For the CDR3, the DNA is TGCGCCAGCAGTGACGGGGGGCTTTGGAATCAGCCCCAGCATTTT. Protein sequence: CASSDGGLWNQPQHF. The V call is TRBV10-2, the J call TRBJ1-5, with D perhaps matching TRBD1 (6 bases). The V end lost 3 bases, the J end lost 4 bases, and 13 bases lay between the germline ends. The CDR3 runs to 15 residues. Per the germline V gene, CDR1 is WSHSY and CDR2 is SAAADI.